The source of this T cell receptor beta chain is a study of T-cell reconstitution after alpha-beta-depleted transplantation in children. Study-wide findings and caveats: It was newly produced T cells that mostly accounted for T-cell counts and diversity one year after transplant. Alpha-beta T cells about two months after transplant reportedly derived from several hundred expanded graft clones.

Unique molecular identifiers were built into the TCRbeta library. TCRdb called the PCR reads again in MiXCR, with one record for every CDR3 protein. The sample lists about 870,000 distinct CDR3 sequences, about 16% occurring once. Worth noting for this clonotype: Its matching antigen is unknown.

Sequenced material: PBMCs, mostly from graft donor cells, taken 360 days after TCRalphabeta/CD19-depleted stem cell transplant. The receptor was isolated from a male patient between 10 and 17 years old who had a stem cell transplant for acute lymphoblastic leukemia, so the T cells may come from the graft donor.

The CDR3 loop reads CASSPKDTYTGELFF. In DNA form, the CDR3 reads TGTGCCAGCAGCCCGAAGGACACCTACACCGGGGAGCTGTTTTTT. The genes are TRBV3-1 and TRBJ2-2; a possible D gene is TRBD1 (5 bases). The germline V gene encodes CDR1 LGHDT and CDR2 YNNKEL (reference sequence). The V end lost 4 bases, the J end lost 3 bases, and 12 bases lay between the germline ends. The CDR3 sequence is 15 residues long.